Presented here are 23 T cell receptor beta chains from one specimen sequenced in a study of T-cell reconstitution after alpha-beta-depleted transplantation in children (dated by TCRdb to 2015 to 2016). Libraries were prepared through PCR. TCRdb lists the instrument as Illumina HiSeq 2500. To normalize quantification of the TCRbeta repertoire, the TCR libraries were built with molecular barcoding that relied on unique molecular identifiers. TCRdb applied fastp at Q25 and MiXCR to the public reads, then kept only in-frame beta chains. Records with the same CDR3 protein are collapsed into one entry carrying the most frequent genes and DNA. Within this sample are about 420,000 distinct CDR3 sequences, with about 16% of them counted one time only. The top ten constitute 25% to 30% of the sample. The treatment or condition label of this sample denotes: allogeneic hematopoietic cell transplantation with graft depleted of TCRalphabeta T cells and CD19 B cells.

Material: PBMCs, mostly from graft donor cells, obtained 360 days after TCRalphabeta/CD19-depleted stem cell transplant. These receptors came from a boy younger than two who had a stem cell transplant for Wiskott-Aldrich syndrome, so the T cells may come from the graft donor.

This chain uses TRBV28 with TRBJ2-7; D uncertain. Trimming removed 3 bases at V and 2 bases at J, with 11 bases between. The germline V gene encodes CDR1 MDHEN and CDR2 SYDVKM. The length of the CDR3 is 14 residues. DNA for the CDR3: TGTGCCAGCAGTTTCCCCAAAGGTCCCTACGAGCAGTACTTC. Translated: CASSFPKGPYEQYF.

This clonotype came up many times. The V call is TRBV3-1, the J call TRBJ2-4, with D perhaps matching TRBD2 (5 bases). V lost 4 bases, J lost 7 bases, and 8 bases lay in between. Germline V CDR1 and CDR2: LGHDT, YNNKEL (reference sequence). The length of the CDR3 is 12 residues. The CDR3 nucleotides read TGTGCCAGCAGCCTGCGAGGGAACATTCAGTACTTC. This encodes CASSLRGNIQYF.

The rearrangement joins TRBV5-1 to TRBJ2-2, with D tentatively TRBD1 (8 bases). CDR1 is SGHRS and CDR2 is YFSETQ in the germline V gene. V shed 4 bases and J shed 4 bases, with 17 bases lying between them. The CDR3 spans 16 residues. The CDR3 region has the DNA TGCGCCAGCAGCCCCAGGACAGGGAGGGGCACCGGGGAGCTGTTTTTT. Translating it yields CASSPRTGRGTGELFF.

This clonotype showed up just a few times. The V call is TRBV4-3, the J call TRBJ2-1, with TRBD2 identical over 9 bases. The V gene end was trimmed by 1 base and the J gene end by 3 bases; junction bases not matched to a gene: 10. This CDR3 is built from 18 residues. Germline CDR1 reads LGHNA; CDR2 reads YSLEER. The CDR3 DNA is TGCGCCAGCAGCCAAGCCCCTAGCGGGACAGACCTCTACAATGAGCAGTTCTTC. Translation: CASSQAPSGTDLYNEQFF.

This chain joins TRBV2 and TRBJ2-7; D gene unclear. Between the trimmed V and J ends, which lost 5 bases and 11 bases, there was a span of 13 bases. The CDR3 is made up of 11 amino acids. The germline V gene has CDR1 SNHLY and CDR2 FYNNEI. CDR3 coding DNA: TGTGCCAGCAGTCCCGGGCCGCGCAAGTACTTC. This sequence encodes CASSPGPRKYF.

CDR3 residues: CASSSWTSGTQETQYF. CDR3 DNA sequence: TGTGCCAGCAGTTCCTGGACTAGCGGGACCCAAGAGACCCAGTACTTC. V gene TRBV6-2 or TRBV6-3 combines with J gene TRBJ2-5, with 12 nucleotides matching TRBD2. The CDR3 covers 16 residues. Germline values: CDR1 MNHEY, CDR2 SVGEGT. The junction had 4 bases not matched to a gene; V was cut back by 4 bases and J by 1 base.

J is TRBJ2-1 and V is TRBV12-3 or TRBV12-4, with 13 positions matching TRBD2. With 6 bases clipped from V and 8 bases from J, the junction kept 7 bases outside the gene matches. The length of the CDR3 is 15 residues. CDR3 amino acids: CASSIGLAGADEQFF. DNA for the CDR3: TGTGCCAGCAGCATTGGACTAGCGGGAGCCGATGAGCAGTTCTTC.

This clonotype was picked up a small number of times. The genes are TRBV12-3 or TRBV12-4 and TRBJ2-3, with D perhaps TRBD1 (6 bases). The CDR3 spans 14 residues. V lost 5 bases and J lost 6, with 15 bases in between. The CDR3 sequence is CASSGQFSVDTQYF. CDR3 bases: TGTGCCAGCAGTGGACAGTTCTCCGTTGATACGCAGTATTTT.

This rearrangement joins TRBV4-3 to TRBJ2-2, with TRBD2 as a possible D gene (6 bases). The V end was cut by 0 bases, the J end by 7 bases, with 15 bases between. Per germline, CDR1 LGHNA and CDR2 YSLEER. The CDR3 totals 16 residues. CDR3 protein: CASSQEVWDLYGELFF. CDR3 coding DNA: TGCGCCAGCAGCCAAGAAGTATGGGACTTGTACGGGGAGCTGTTTTTT.

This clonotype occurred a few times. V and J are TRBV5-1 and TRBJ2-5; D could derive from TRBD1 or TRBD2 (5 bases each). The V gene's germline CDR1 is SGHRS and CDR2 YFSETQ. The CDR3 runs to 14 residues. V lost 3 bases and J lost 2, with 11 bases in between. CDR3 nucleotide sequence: TGCGCCAGCAGCTGGGGACCGGCACAAGAGACCCAGTACTTC. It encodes CASSWGPAQETQYF.

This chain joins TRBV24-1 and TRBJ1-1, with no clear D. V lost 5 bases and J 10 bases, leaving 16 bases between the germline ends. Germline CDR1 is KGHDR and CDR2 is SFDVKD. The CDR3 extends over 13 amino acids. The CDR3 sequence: CATSGNQLFGAFF. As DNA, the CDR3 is TGTGCCACCAGTGGAAACCAACTATTTGGAGCTTTCTTT.

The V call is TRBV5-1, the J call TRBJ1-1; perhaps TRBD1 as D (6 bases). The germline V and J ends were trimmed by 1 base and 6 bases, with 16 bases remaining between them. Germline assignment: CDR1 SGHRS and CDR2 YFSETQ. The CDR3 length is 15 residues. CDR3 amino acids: CASSLSDSPGAEAFF. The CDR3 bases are TGCGCCAGCAGCTTGTCTGACTCACCAGGGGCTGAAGCTTTCTTT.

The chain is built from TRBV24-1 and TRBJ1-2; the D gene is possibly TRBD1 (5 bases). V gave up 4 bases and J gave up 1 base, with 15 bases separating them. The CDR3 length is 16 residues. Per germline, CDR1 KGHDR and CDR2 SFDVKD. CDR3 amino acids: CATSDPRDGRNYGYTF. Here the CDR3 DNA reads TGTGCCACCAGTGACCCGAGGGACGGCCGTAACTATGGCTACACCTTC.

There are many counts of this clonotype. In nucleotides, the CDR3 is TGTGCCAGCAGCTTAGCTACGGGGGCTCTTAATGAAAAACTGTTTTTT. Translated, it gives CASSLATGALNEKLFF. The chain carries TRBV7-9 and TRBJ1-4, with D maybe TRBD1 (6 bases). The ends were cut back, 0 bases at V and 4 bases at J, with 12 bases in the middle. CDR3 length: 16 amino acids. Per germline, CDR1 SEHNR and CDR2 FQNEAQ (reference sequence).

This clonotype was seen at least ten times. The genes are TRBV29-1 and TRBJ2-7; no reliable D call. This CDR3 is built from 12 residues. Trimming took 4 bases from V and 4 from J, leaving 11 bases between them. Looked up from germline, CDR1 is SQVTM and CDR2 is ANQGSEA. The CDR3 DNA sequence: TGCAGCGTTGTTACAGTAGGGTACGAGCAGTACTTC. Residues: CSVVTVGYEQYF.

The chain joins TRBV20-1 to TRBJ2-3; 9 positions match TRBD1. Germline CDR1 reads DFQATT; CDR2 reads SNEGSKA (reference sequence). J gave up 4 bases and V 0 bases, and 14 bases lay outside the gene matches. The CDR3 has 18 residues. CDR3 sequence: CSAREGRTGAAWADTQYF. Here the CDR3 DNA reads TGCAGTGCTAGAGAGGGGAGGACAGGGGCCGCTTGGGCAGATACGCAGTATTTT.

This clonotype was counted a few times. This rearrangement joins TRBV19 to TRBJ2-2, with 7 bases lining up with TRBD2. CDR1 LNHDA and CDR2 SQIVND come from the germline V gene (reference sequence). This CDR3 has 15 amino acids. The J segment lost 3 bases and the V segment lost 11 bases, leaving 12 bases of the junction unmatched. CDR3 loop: CARGSAGTHTGELFF. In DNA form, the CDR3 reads TGTGCCCGAGGGTCAGCGGGAACGCACACCGGGGAGCTGTTTTTT. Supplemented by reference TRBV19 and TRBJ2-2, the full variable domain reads DGGITQSPKYLFRKEGQNVTLSCEQNLNHDAMYWYRQDPGQGLRLIYYSQIVNDFQKGDIAEGYSVSREKKESFPLTVTSAQKNPTAFYLCARGSAGTHTGELFFGEGSRLTVL.

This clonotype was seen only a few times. CDR3 sequence reads: CASSPGTAEQYF. CDR3 nucleotides: TGTGCCAGCAGCCCCGGGACAGCCGAGCAGTACTTC. The genes are TRBV12-3 or TRBV12-4 and TRBJ2-7, with 7 positions matching TRBD1. The V gene end was trimmed by 6 bases and the J gene end by 6 bases; junction bases not matched to a gene: 5. The CDR3 loop spans 12 amino acids.

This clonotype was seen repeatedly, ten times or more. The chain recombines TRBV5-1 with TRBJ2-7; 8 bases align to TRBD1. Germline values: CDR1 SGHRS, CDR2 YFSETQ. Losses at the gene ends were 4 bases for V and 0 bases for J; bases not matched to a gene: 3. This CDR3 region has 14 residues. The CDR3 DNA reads TGCGCCAGCAGCCAGGGGGCGAGCTCCTACGAGCAGTACTTC. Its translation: CASSQGASSYEQYF. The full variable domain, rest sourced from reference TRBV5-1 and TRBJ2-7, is KAGVTQTPRYLIKTRGQQVTLSCSPISGHRSVSWYQQTPGQGLQFLFEYFSETQRNKGNFPGRFSGRQFSNSRSEMNVSTLELGDSALYLCASSQGASSYEQYFGPGTRLTVT.

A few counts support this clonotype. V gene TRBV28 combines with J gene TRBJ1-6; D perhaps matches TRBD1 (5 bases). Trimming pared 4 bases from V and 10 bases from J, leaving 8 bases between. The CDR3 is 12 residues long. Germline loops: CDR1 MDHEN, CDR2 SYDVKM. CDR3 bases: TGTGCCAGCAGTTCAAAGGGGTCACCCCTCCACTTT. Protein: CASSSKGSPLHF.

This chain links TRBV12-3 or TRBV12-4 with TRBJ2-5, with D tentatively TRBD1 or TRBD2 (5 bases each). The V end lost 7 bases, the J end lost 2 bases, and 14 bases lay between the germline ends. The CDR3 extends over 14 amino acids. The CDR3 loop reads CASTPTGRQETQYF. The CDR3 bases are TGTGCCAGCACCCCCACGGGACGGCAAGAGACCCAGTACTTC.

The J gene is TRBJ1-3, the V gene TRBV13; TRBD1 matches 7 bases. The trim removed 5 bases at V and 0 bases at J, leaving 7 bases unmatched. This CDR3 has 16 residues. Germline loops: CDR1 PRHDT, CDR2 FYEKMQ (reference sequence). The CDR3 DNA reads TGTGCCAGCAGCAAAAAACAGGGGCCCTCTGGAAACACCATATATTTT. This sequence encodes CASSKKQGPSGNTIYF.

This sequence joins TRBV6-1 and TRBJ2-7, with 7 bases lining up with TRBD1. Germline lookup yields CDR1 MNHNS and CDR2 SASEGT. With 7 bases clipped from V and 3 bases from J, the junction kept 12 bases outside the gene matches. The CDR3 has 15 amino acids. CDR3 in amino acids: CASKLGDRALYEQYF. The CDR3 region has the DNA TGTGCCAGCAAATTGGGTGACAGGGCGCTCTACGAGCAGTACTTC.